This entry describes one TCR beta chain. Its cognate antigen is unknown. The record originates from a study of T cells after yellow fever vaccination. Study-wide results and limits: Clonotype sharing between CD4 and CD8 compartments was small. A faster peak, day 5 versus 15, was reached by the weaker secondary response.

CDR3 size: 16 residues. Trimming cost V 2 bases and J 5 bases; bases outside gene matches: 4. In germline, CDR1 is SGHTA, CDR2 FQGNSA. TCRdb re-called the 5' RACE reads with MiXCR, one entry per CDR3 protein. The sample has 350,000 to 450,000 distinct CDR3 sequences, over 15% seen once. This chain connects TRBV7-2 to TRBJ2-2, with TRBD2 matching 11 bases. The receptor was isolated from a man between 18 and 29 years old who received the YFV17D yellow fever vaccine. The specimen was PBMCs, collected before the yellow fever booster vaccination. CDR3 sequence (DNA): TGTGCCAGCAGCTTATTGCCTAGCGGGGGGACCGGGGAGCTGTTTTTT. It encodes CASSLLPSGGTGELFF.